The present T cell receptor beta chain was sequenced within a study of cytomegalovirus exposure and HLA in healthy donors. The study ran its PCR with 60 Vbeta and 13 Jbeta primers. The method was immunoSEQ multiplex PCR; TCRdb's version includes in-frame clones alone and lacks a portion of them. The sample has more than 80,000 clones, 55% to 75% seen once. The CDR3 runs 14 residues. V dropped 4 bases and J dropped 5; count of bases not matched to a gene: 5. CDR1 and CDR2 from the germline V gene are SQVTM and ANQGSEA. The sample comprised PBMCs. The chain couples TRBV29-1 to TRBJ2-1, with 10 positions matching TRBD1. The receptor was derived from a man between 60 and 70 years old in good health and CMV-seronegative. In nucleotides, the CDR3 is TGCAGCGTTGTGGGGACAGGGGTGCACAATGAGCAGTTCTTC. Its protein product is CSVVGTGVHNEQFF.